Below are 26 T cell receptor beta chains sequenced from a single sample in a study of beta chain features in type 1 diabetes. Every bit of the isolated RNA underwent reverse transcription, so sequencing read expressed TCRB transcripts. Some clones are missing from TCRdb's copy, which holds only in-frame ones; the method was immunoSEQ multiplex PCR. Seen here are over 150,000 clones, around 8% observed once, and the top ten hold about 0.9%. Study results and limitations: There was a moderate but significant shortening of TCRB CDR3s in all four CD4+ subsets of Type 1 diabetes patients.

These TCRs' antigens remain unknown. The material sequenced was central memory CD4+ T cells from blood. These receptors were collected from a woman between 40 and 50 years old with type 1 diabetes.

The gene calls are TRBV9 and TRBJ2-3, with D unresolved. CDR3 length: 12 residues. Per germline, CDR1 SGDLS and CDR2 YYNGEE. Trimming took off 0 bases at V and 6 bases at J, with 5 bases between the two ends. The CDR3 spells CASSVGQDTQYF. DNA for the CDR3: TGTGCCAGCAGCGTAGGGCAGGATACGCAGTATTTT. The full variable domain, with the rest looked up from reference TRBV9 and TRBJ2-3, is DSGVTQTPKHLITATGQRVTLRCSPRSGDLSVYWYQQSLDQGLQFLIQYYNGEERAKGNILERFSAQQFPDLHSELNLSSLELGDSALYFCASSVGQDTQYFGPGTRLTVL.

This chain uses TRBV30 with TRBJ2-1, with D unresolved. The CDR3 is made up of 11 amino acids. The germline CDR1 and CDR2 sequences are GTSNPN and SVGIG (reference sequence). The V end lost 3 bases, the J end lost 3 bases, and 3 bases lay between the germline ends. The CDR3 loop reads CAWRYYNEQFF. The DNA of the CDR3 is TGTGCCTGGAGGTACTACAATGAGCAGTTCTTC.

The chain has TRBV7-2 and TRBJ1-4; possibly TRBD1 for D (6 bases). V shed 4 bases and J shed 8 bases, with 23 bases lying between them. Germline CDR1 SGHTA, CDR2 FQGNSA. The CDR3 sequence is 17 residues long. This chain's CDR3 is CASSSRGSRAGAEKLFF. Written as DNA, the CDR3 is TGTGCCAGCAGCTCTAGGGGATCGAGGGCAGGGGCGGAAAAACTGTTTTTT.

This chain joins TRBV9 and TRBJ1-4; 9 bases match TRBD1. Germline V gene lookup returns CDR1 SGDLS and CDR2 YYNGEE. The trim removed 1 base at V and 7 bases at J, leaving 5 bases unmatched. This CDR3 contains 15 residues. CDR3 in amino acids: CASSVTPGQGEKLFF. The CDR3 DNA follows: TGTGCCAGCAGCGTAACCCCGGGACAGGGTGAAAAACTGTTTTTT.

V gene TRBV15 combines with J gene TRBJ1-5; TRBD1 matches at 8 bases. The CDR3 extends over 17 amino acids. The V gene end was trimmed by 3 bases and the J gene end by 1 base; junction bases not matched to a gene: 8. From germline, CDR1 is LNHNV and CDR2 YYDKDF (reference sequence). The CDR3 DNA reads as TGTGCCACCAGCAGGGTAGGACAGGGACGAAGCAATCAGCCCCAGCATTTT. Translation gives CATSRVGQGRSNQPQHF.

The chain has TRBV7-2 and TRBJ2-5, with D possibly matching TRBD2 (6 bases). The CDR3 is 14 residues long. V lost 5 bases to trimming and J lost 5 bases, with 15 bases between them. CDR1 and CDR2 from the germline V gene are SGHTA and FQGNSA. For the CDR3, the DNA is TGTGCCAGCAGCGAAGGGTCGGGGAGGGAGACCCAGTACTTC. Amino acid sequence: CASSEGSGRETQYF.

This clone turned up a few times. The V call is TRBV6-6, the J call TRBJ1-5, with TRBD1 matching over 7 bases. The V gene's germline CDR1 is MNHNY and CDR2 SVGAGI (reference sequence). CDR3 length: 16 residues. With 7 bases clipped from V and 2 bases from J, the junction kept 11 bases outside the gene matches. CDR3 bases: TGTGCCAGCACCCAAGGCGGGACAGTCCGCAATCAGCCCCAGCATTTT. Amino acids: CASTQGGTVRNQPQHF.

The table lists this clone with a few counts. V is TRBV6-6 and J is TRBJ1-2; perhaps TRBD1 as D (6 bases). This CDR3 comprises 14 residues. The germline V gene has CDR1 MNHNY and CDR2 SVGAGI (reference sequence). Trimming stripped 6 bases from V and 6 bases from J, with 17 bases between. The chain's CDR3 is CASRQGRDRDGYTF. CDR3 in DNA: TGTGCCAGCAGACAGGGCAGGGATAGGGATGGCTACACCTTC.

This clone has only a few counts. This CDR3 is CASSQAQGGSYEQYF. CDR3 nucleotide sequence: TGCGCCAGCAGCCAAGCACAGGGGGGCTCCTACGAGCAGTACTTC. The chain links TRBV4-3 to TRBJ2-7, with 8 bases lining up with TRBD1. The CDR3 totals 15 residues. Germline assignment: CDR1 LGHNA and CDR2 YSLEER. V shed 1 base, J shed 0 bases, and the junction held 2 bases outside the gene matches.

This clone has at least ten counts. The genes are TRBV7-2 and TRBJ1-1, with D tentatively TRBD1 (6 bases). Germline V CDR1 and CDR2: SGHTA, FQGNSA. This CDR3 contains 14 residues. Trimming removed 5 bases at V and 3 bases at J, with 13 bases between. The CDR3 DNA sequence: TGTGCCAGCAGCCTCAACAGGGCGTACACTGAAGCTTTCTTT. Protein product: CASSLNRAYTEAFF.

This clone was seen a few times. This chain uses TRBV7-9 with TRBJ1-6, with 8 bases identical to TRBD1. CDR1 and CDR2 (germline): SEHNR, FQNEAQ (reference sequence). V was clipped by 7 bases and J by 11 bases; unmatched bases: 10. This CDR3 spans 14 amino acids. CDR3 region: CASNDGTGNPPLHF. CDR3 in DNA: TGTGCCAGCAATGACGGGACAGGCAATCCACCCCTCCACTTT.

This CDR3 reads CASSPPRGNTGELFF. As DNA, the CDR3 is TGTGCCAGCAGCCCCCCCAGGGGTAACACCGGGGAGCTGTTTTTT. The chain uses TRBV7-9 and TRBJ2-2, with D perhaps TRBD1 (6 bases). Germline values: CDR1 SEHNR, CDR2 FQNEAQ (reference sequence). The germline V and J ends were trimmed by 5 bases and 2 bases, with 12 bases remaining between them. CDR3 length: 15 residues.

This clone was counted a few times. The chain links TRBV28 to TRBJ2-1; the D gene is possibly TRBD2 (7 bases). Trimming took 7 bases from V and 15 from J, leaving 19 bases between them. Germline V CDR1 and CDR2: MDHEN, SYDVKM. This CDR3 is 12 amino acids long. CDR3 nucleotide sequence: TGTGCCAGCATCCCGGGGCGGGGGCCTACGTTCTTC. Translated, it gives CASIPGRGPTFF.

The chain employs TRBV28 and TRBJ1-5, with 10 nucleotides matching TRBD1. CDR1 is MDHEN and CDR2 is SYDVKM in the germline V gene. The CDR3 is 15 amino acids. After removal of 5 bases from V and 3 bases from J, the junction contained 4 bases not matched to a gene. CDR3 sequence reads: CASSRQGAVNQPQHF. In DNA, the CDR3 is TGTGCCAGCAGTAGACAGGGGGCGGTCAATCAGCCCCAGCATTTT.

This chain joins TRBV18 and TRBJ1-4; perhaps TRBD1 as D (6 bases). The V gene's germline CDR1 is KGHSH and CDR2 LQKENI. Deletions cut 5 bases from V and 8 bases from J, with 12 bases between. The CDR3 contains 13 residues. The CDR3 reads CASSAGVEEKLFF. The CDR3 DNA follows: TGTGCCAGCTCAGCAGGGGTGGAAGAAAAACTGTTTTTT. Full variable domain (missing parts from reference TRBV18 and TRBJ1-4): NAGVMQNPRHLVRRRGQEARLRCSPMKGHSHVYWYRQLPEEGLKFMVYLQKENIIDESGMPKERFSAEFPKEGPSILRIQQVVRGDSAAYFCASSAGVEEKLFFGSGTQLSVL.

This clone was found a few times. This chain links TRBV6-6 with TRBJ1-1; 7 bases agree with TRBD1. Germline lookup yields CDR1 MNHNY and CDR2 SVGAGI (reference sequence). The CDR3 length is 13 residues. With 5 bases clipped from V and 7 bases from J, the junction kept 7 bases outside the gene matches. CDR3 DNA sequence: TGTGCCAGCAGTCGACCAGGGGGAGGTGAAGCTTTCTTT. Translation gives CASSRPGGGEAFF.

This clone was seen more than once but under ten times. The rearrangement joins TRBV28 to TRBJ2-1, with TRBD2 identical over 11 bases. Germline trimming cut 4 bases from V and 2 bases from J; bases unmatched to any gene: 4. The CDR3 is 16 residues long. Germline CDR1 reads MDHEN; CDR2 reads SYDVKM. CDR3 DNA sequence: TGTGCCAGCAGTTCTCCTAGCGGGAGGCCCTACAATGAGCAGTTCTTC. Protein sequence: CASSSPSGRPYNEQFF.

The CDR3 is CSASGTSGYTF. In DNA, the CDR3 is TGCAGTGCATCCGGGACAAGCGGCTACACCTTC. The chain links TRBV20-1 to TRBJ1-2; tentative D call: TRBD1 (6 bases). V lost 6 bases and J 8 bases, leaving 13 bases between the germline ends. CDR1 and CDR2 from the germline V gene are DFQATT and SNEGSKA (reference sequence). The CDR3 is 11 amino acids.

A few counts support this clone. The chain employs TRBV4-3 and TRBJ2-7; 7 bases are a match to TRBD1. V dropped 4 bases and J dropped 5; count of bases not matched to a gene: 11. This CDR3 has 15 residues. CDR1 is LGHNA and CDR2 is YSLEER in the germline V gene. For the CDR3, the DNA is TGCGCCAGCAGCCCCCGTCCTACAGGGGACCACGAGCAGTACTTC. Its translation is CASSPRPTGDHEQYF.

This clone turned up a few times. CDR3 in DNA: TGTGCCAGCAGTTACTCGACCGGGGGCTACACCTTC. Translated, it gives CASSYSTGGYTF. The chain combines TRBV6-5 with TRBJ1-2, with unresolved D. There are 12 residues in the CDR3. Germline V gene data show CDR1 as MNHEY and CDR2 as SVGAGI. V lost 0 bases to trimming and J lost 8 bases, with 7 bases between them.

There are a few counts of this clone. V is TRBV6-4 and J is TRBJ1-1, with D unclear. Germline V lookup: CDR1 MRHNA, CDR2 SNTAGT. V was shortened by 3 bases and J by 2 bases, with 7 bases between the two germline ends. The CDR3 loop spans 13 amino acids. The CDR3 spells CASSEQPNTEAFF. The DNA for the CDR3 is TGTGCCAGCAGTGAACAGCCCAACACTGAAGCTTTCTTT.

The chain uses TRBV5-1 and TRBJ2-1, with TRBD2 identical over 9 bases. The CDR3 consists of 15 residues. The V and J ends lost 0 bases and 5 bases, in that order; junction bases with no gene match: 3. Germline V lookup: CDR1 SGHRS, CDR2 YFSETQ. The CDR3: CASSLASSGDNEQFF. DNA of the CDR3: TGCGCCAGCAGCTTGGCGTCTAGCGGGGACAATGAGCAGTTCTTC.

The V and J genes are TRBV18 and TRBJ2-1; 15 nucleotides match TRBD2. The V gene end was trimmed by 4 bases and the J gene end by 8 bases; junction bases not matched to a gene: 6. The germline V gene has CDR1 KGHSH and CDR2 LQKENI. The CDR3 spans 16 residues. In nucleotides, the CDR3 is TGTGCCAGCTCACGGGGGACTAGCGGGAGGATATATGAGCAGTTCTTC. This encodes CASSRGTSGRIYEQFF.

This sequence joins TRBV30 and TRBJ2-5; 7 bases line up with TRBD1. Losses at the gene ends were 3 bases for V and 2 bases for J; bases not matched to a gene: 9. The V gene's germline CDR1 is GTSNPN and CDR2 SVGIG (reference sequence). The CDR3 totals 15 residues. CDR3 sequence: CAWRSGQATQETQYF. CDR3 bases: TGTGCCTGGAGAAGCGGACAGGCTACTCAAGAGACCCAGTACTTC. Filled out from reference TRBV30 and TRBJ2-5, the complete variable domain reads SQTIHQWPATLVQPVGSPLSLECTVEGTSNPNLYWYRQAAGRGLQLLFYSVGIGQISSEVPQNLSASRPQDRQFILSSKKLLLSDSGFYLCAWRSGQATQETQYFGPGTRLLVL.

This clone was seen a few times. The sample contains more than one DNA sequence encoding this CDR3. The rearrangement joins TRBV5-1 to TRBJ1-1; tentative D call: TRBD1 (6 bases). The CDR3 loop spans 14 amino acids. V was shortened by 3 bases and J by 1 base, with 10 bases between the two germline ends. Germline-derived CDR1 and CDR2 are SGHRS and YFSETQ. CDR3: CASSSRTANTEAFF. The CDR3 DNA reads TGCGCCAGCAGCTCGAGGACAGCGAACACTGAAGCTTTCTTT.

This clone was counted a few times. J is TRBJ2-7 and V is TRBV28, with TRBD1 matching over 8 bases. V shed 3 bases and J 5 bases; nucleotides not matched to a gene: 9. The CDR3 is 15 residues long. Germline loops: CDR1 MDHEN, CDR2 SYDVKM. The CDR3 DNA reads as TGTGCCAGCAGTTTGTACCAGGGGGCAGTGGACGAGCAGTACTTC. Its protein is CASSLYQGAVDEQYF. Filled out from reference TRBV28 and TRBJ2-7, the complete variable domain reads DVKVTQSSRYLVKRTGEKVFLECVQDMDHENMFWYRQDPGLGLRLIYFSYDVKMKEKGDIPEGYSVSREKKERFSLILESASTNQTSMYLCASSLYQGAVDEQYFGPGTRLTVT.